The rows below give T cell receptor beta chains drawn from one sample of a study of shared clonotypes between healthy human individuals. Produced via immunoSEQ multiplex PCR; TCRdb's table is partial and in-frame only. The table has some 1.1 million clones, approximately 75% seen once. The sample comprised memory CD4+ T cells from PBMCs. The receptors come from a man between 18 and 29 years old in good health. Some clones in this sample may be carry-over from other donors' samples. The CDR3 runs from the conserved cysteine through the conserved F or W. Fields, in order: V gene, D gene, clone size, J gene, CDR3 DNA, CDR3 protein. D genes are given only for firm matches. Clone size is stated in some rows and not others, as once, few, many or a class when expanded.

TRBV5-1	-	few	TRBJ1-1	TGCGCCAGCAGCTTGGGCGGTAGTGGAAAGGGGACTGAAGCTTTCTTT	CASSLGGSGKGTEAFF
TRBV18	-	-	TRBJ2-5	TGTGCCAGCTCACCCCGTGCCCCGAGCTCTCAAGAGACCCAGTACTTC	CASSPRAPSSQETQYF
TRBV10-3	TRBD2	-	TRBJ2-1	TGTGCCATCAGTGATTCCGTTTCAGCGGGAGGGTTCAATGAGCAGTTCTTC	CAISDSVSAGGFNEQFF
TRBV5-4	-	-	TRBJ1-4	TGTGCCAGCAGCGTAGGGACCGAAAAACTGTTTTTT	CASSVGTEKLFF
TRBV4-2	TRBD2	-	TRBJ2-1	TGTGCCAGCAGCCAAGGGACTAGCGGGAGAAGCTCCTACAATGAGCAGTTCTTC	CASSQGTSGRSSYNEQFF
TRBV9	-	many	TRBJ1-1	TGTGCCAGCAGCGCCCACAGAGCCATGAACACTGAAGCTTTCTTT	CASSAHRAMNTEAFF
TRBV10-1	-	-	TRBJ2-7	TGCGCCAGCAGTGACGGGGGAATTAGGGGGGAGCAGTACTTC	CASSDGGIRGEQYF
TRBV19	TRBD1	-	TRBJ1-2	TGTGCCAGTAGTAATACCCCCGGGACAGTGGACACCTTC	CASSNTPGTVDTF
TRBV2	TRBD2	-	TRBJ2-7	TGTGCCAGCAGATGGACTAGCGTAGCCTACGAGCAGTACTTC	CASRWTSVAYEQYF
TRBV2	TRBD2	once	TRBJ2-1	TGTGCCAGCAGTGCCACGCGGGGGACCTACAATGAGCAGTTCTTC	CASSATRGTYNEQFF
TRBV30	TRBD1	-	TRBJ1-6	TGTGCCTCCCGACAGGGGGTTTCCTATAATTCACCCCTCCACTTT	CASRQGVSYNSPLHF
TRBV5-1	-	-	TRBJ2-3	TGCGCCAGCAGCTTGGCAGACACAGATACGCAGTATTTT	CASSLADTDTQYF
TRBV7-9	-	-	TRBJ2-1	TGTGCCAGCAGCCTTGACAGGCGGAATGAGCAGTTCTTC	CASSLDRRNEQFF
TRBV28	-	-	TRBJ1-5	TGTGCCAGCAGAGTTACGGATCAGCCCCAGCATTTT	CASRVTDQPQHF
TRBV5-1	-	-	TRBJ2-5	TGCGCCAGCAGCGCGGAGGGGGGACGATTCGGAGAGACCCAGTACTTC	CASSAEGGRFGETQYF
TRBV5-1	-	-	TRBJ1-2	TGCGCCAGCAGACCACCTACAGGAGCTAACTATGGCTACACCTTC	CASRPPTGANYGYTF
TRBV27	TRBD2	once	TRBJ2-1	TGTGCCAGCAGACATCCCCTCTCCCTAGCGGGAGTAAGGGATGAGCAGTTCTTC	CASRHPLSLAGVRDEQFF
TRBV2	-	-	TRBJ2-2	TGTGCCAGCAGTCAAGAGTTAGGGGGATACACCGGGGAGCTGTTTTTT	CASSQELGGYTGELFF
TRBV29-1	TRBD1	-	TRBJ2-7	TGCAGCTTCAACAGGGGTCCTTACGAGCAGTACTTC	CSFNRGPYEQYF
TRBV6-6	TRBD1	-	TRBJ1-1	TGTGCCAGCAGTTACCCGGGACAGGGGGCAAGGACTGAAGCTTTCTTT	CASSYPGQGARTEAFF
TRBV28	TRBD1	-	TRBJ1-2	TGTGCCAGCACCAAGACAGGGGGTCAGGGTGGCTACACCTTC	CASTKTGGQGGYTF